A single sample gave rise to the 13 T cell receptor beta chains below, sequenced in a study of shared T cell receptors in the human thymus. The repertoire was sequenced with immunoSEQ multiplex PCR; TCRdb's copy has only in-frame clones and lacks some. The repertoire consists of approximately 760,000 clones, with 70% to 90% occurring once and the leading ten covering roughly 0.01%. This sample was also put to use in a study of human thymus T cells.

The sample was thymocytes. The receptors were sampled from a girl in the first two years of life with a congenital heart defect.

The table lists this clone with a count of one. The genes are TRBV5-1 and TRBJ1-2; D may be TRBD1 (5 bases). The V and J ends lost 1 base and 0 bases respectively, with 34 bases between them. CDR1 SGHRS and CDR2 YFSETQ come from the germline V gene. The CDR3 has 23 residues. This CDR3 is CASSLSTEAGKLSSPESNYGYTF. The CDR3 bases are TGCGCCAGCAGCTTGAGTACAGAAGCAGGGAAGCTAAGTTCCCCCGAATCTAACTATGGCTACACCTTC.

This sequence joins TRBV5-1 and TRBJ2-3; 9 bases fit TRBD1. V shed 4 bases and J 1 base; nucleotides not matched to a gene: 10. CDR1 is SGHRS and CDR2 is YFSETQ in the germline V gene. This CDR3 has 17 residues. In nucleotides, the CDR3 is TGCGCCAGCAGCCCTAGGACAGGGGATGATTGCACAGATACGCAGTATTTT. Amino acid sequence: CASSPRTGDDCTDTQYF.

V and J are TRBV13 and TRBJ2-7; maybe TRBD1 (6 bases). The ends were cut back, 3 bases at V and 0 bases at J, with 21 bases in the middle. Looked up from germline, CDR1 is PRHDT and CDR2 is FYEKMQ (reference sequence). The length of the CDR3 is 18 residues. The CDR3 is CASSFVKGDRPFSYEQYF. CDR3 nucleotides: TGTGCCAGCAGCTTTGTCAAAGGAGACAGGCCCTTCTCCTACGAGCAGTACTTC.

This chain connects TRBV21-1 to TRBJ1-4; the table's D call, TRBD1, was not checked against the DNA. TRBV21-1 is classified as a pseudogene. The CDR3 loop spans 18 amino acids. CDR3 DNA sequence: TGTGCCAGCTGTTTACGGGACAGGGAAGGGGTTGGTAATGAAAAACTGTTTTTT. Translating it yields CASCLRDREGVGNEKLFF.

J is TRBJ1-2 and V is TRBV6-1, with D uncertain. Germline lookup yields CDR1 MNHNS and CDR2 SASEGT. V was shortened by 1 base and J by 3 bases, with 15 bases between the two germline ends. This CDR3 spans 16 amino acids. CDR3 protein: CASSEDGNDTDYGYTF. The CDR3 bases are TGTGCCAGCAGTGAAGACGGCAACGACACGGACTATGGCTACACCTTC.

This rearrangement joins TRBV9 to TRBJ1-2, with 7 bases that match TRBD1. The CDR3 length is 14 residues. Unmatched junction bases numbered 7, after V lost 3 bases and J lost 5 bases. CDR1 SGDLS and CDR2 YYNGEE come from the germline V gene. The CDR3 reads CASSGTDRRYGYTF. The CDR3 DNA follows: TGTGCCAGCAGCGGAACGGACAGGAGGTATGGCTACACCTTC. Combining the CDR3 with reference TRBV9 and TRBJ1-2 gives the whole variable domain DSGVTQTPKHLITATGQRVTLRCSPRSGDLSVYWYQQSLDQGLQFLIQYYNGEERAKGNILERFSAQQFPDLHSELNLSSLELGDSALYFCASSGTDRRYGYTFGSGTRLTVV.

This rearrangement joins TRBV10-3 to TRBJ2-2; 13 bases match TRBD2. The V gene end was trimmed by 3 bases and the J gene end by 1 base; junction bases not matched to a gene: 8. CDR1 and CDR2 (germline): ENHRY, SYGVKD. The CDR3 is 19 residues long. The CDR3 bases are TGTGCCATCAGTGACGGGGAACTAGCGGGGGGGAAGAACACCGGGGAGCTGTTTTTT. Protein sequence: CAISDGELAGGKNTGELFF.

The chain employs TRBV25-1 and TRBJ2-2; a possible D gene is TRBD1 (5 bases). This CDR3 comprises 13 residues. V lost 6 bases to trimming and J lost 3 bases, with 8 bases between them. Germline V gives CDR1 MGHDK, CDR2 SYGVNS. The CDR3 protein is CASRQGDTGELFF. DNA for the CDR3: TGTGCCAGCAGGCAGGGTGACACCGGGGAGCTGTTTTTT.

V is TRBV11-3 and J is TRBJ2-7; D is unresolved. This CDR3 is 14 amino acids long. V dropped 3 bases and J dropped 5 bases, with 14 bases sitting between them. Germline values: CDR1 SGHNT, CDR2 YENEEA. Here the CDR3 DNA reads TGTGCCAGCAGCTTTAGTTACGAGTCGGACGAGCAGTACTTC. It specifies CASSFSYESDEQYF.

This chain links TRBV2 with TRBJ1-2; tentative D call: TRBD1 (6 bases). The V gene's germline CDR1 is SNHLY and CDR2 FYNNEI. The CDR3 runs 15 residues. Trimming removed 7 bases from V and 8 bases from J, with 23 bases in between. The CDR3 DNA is TGTGCCAGCAAGGGTCCGGGCGGGCAGGGGAAGGGCTACACCTTC. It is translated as CASKGPGGQGKGYTF.

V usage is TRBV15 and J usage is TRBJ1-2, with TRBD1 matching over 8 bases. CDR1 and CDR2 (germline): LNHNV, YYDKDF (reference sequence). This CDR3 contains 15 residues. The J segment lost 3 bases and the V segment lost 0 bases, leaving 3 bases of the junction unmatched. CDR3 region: CATSRDWGQDYGYTF. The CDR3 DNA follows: TGTGCCACCAGCAGAGATTGGGGACAGGACTATGGCTACACCTTC. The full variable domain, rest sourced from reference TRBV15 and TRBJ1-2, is DAMVIQNPRYQVTQFGKPVTLSCSQTLNHNVMYWYQQKSSQAPKLLFHYYDKDFNNEADTPDNFQSRRPNTSFCFLDIRSPGLGDTAMYLCATSRDWGQDYGYTFGSGTRLTVV.

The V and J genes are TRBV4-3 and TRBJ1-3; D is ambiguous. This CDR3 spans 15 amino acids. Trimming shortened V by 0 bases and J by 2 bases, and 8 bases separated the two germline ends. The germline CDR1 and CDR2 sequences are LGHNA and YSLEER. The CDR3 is CASSQDSQAGNTIYF. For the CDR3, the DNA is TGCGCCAGCAGCCAAGATTCACAAGCTGGAAACACCATATATTTT.

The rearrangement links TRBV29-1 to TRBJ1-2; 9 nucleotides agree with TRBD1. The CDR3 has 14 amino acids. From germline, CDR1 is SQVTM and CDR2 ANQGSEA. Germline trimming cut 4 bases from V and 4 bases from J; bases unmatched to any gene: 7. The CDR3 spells CSVVGTGLFYGYTF. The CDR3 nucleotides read TGCAGCGTTGTAGGGACAGGGTTATTCTATGGCTACACCTTC.